These 23 T cell receptor beta chains originate from one sample sequenced in a study of blood T cell repertoires in COVID-19. Repertoires were generated with immunoSEQ multiplex PCR, while TCRdb's copy carries only in-frame clones and drops some. There are fewer than 250,000 clones in the sample; 75% to 90% occur only once, and over 3.5% lies in the top ten. The sequenced sample consisted of PBMCs or T cells enriched from blood (not recorded which). These receptors were taken from a young woman who had been exposed to COVID-19.

V and J are TRBV6-1 and TRBJ1-5, with D maybe TRBD1 (6 bases). Trimming removed 4 bases at V and 1 base at J, with 23 bases between. In germline, CDR1 is MNHNS, CDR2 SASEGT. This CDR3 has 19 residues. The CDR3 nucleotides are TGTGCCAGCAGTGCTATTTCGGTGGGTGGGGGCGAAAGCAATCAGCCCCAGCATTTT. Protein: CASSAISVGGGESNQPQHF.

For this clone: A read error may be the cause here, since a much bigger clone is one base away. The rearrangement uses TRBV11-2 and TRBJ1-1; D possibly corresponds to TRBD1 (6 bases). The CDR3 covers 13 residues. Deletions cut 0 bases from V and 5 bases from J, with 7 bases between. Germline values: CDR1 SGHAT, CDR2 FQNNGV. The CDR3 nucleotides are TGTGCCAGCAGCTTAGAACAGGGTACTGAAGCTTTCTTT. Its translation is CASSLEQGTEAFF. The full variable domain, with the rest looked up from reference TRBV11-2 and TRBJ1-1, is EAGVAQSPRYKIIEKRQSVAFWCNPISGHATLYWYQQILGQGPKLLIQFQNNGVVDDSQLPKDRFSAERLKGVDSTLKIQPAKLEDSAVYLCASSLEQGTEAFFGQGTRLTVV.

Only a few counts were recorded for this clone. This chain links TRBV28 with TRBJ1-1, with 7 bases aligning to TRBD1. Germline V gene data show CDR1 as MDHEN and CDR2 as SYDVKM. The trim removed 10 bases at V and 0 bases at J, leaving 8 bases unmatched. This CDR3 comprises 14 residues. CDR3 in DNA: TGTGCCACCTTTTACAGGGGCCTGAACACTGAAGCTTTCTTT. Translation gives CATFYRGLNTEAFF.

This clone was counted a single time. V is TRBV2 and J is TRBJ2-2; tentatively, D is TRBD1 (6 bases). The CDR3 loop spans 13 amino acids. CDR1 is SNHLY, CDR2 FYNNEI, per germline. Deletions cut 7 bases from V and 7 bases from J, with 13 bases between. The CDR3 region is CASNRAGRGELFF. The CDR3 DNA sequence: TGTGCCAGCAACAGGGCTGGACGCGGGGAGCTGTTTTTT.

The rearrangement uses TRBV27 and TRBJ2-7; 10 positions agree with TRBD1. CDR3 size: 16 residues. After removal of 6 bases from V and 2 bases from J, the junction contained 10 bases not matched to a gene. Germline assignment: CDR1 MNHEY and CDR2 SMNVEV (reference sequence). The CDR3, as DNA: TGTGCCAGCAGCTTAAGTGGACAGGGGGGAACCTACGAGCAGTACTTC. As protein: CASSLSGQGGTYEQYF.

V usage is TRBV9 and J usage is TRBJ1-4, with 10 bases lining up with TRBD1. Germline CDR1 and CDR2: SGDLS and YYNGEE. V gave up 5 bases and J gave up 8 bases; unmatched junction bases: 9. This CDR3 contains 15 residues. DNA for the CDR3: TGTGCCAGCAGTTGGAGGGGGACAGGGGACGAAAAACTGTTTTTT. This sequence encodes CASSWRGTGDEKLFF.

This chain connects TRBV27 to TRBJ2-5; 9 bases map to TRBD2. This CDR3 comprises 15 residues. Per the germline V gene, CDR1 is MNHEY and CDR2 is SMNVEV (reference sequence). Losses at the gene ends were 3 bases for V and 5 bases for J; bases not matched to a gene: 7. The CDR3 is CASSFVAGDVETQYF. The DNA of the CDR3 is TGTGCCAGCAGTTTCGTAGCGGGAGATGTGGAGACCCAGTACTTC.

This rearrangement joins TRBV5-1 to TRBJ2-3; D ambiguous. Germline loops: CDR1 SGHRS, CDR2 YFSETQ. Trimming left V 2 bases short and J 2 bases short, with 9 bases between. The CDR3 extends over 14 amino acids. This CDR3 reads CASSLGAHTDTQYF. The CDR3 DNA is TGCGCCAGCAGCTTAGGAGCGCACACAGATACGCAGTATTTT. Drawing the rest from reference TRBV5-1 and TRBJ2-3, the complete variable domain is KAGVTQTPRYLIKTRGQQVTLSCSPISGHRSVSWYQQTPGQGLQFLFEYFSETQRNKGNFPGRFSGRQFSNSRSEMNVSTLELGDSALYLCASSLGAHTDTQYFGPGTRLTVL.

This chain connects TRBV7-3 to TRBJ2-1; the match to TRBD2 covers 14 bases. This CDR3 comprises 16 residues. Per germline, CDR1 SGHTA and CDR2 FQGTGA. The junction had 7 bases not matched to a gene; V was cut back by 5 bases and J by 7 bases. DNA for the CDR3: TGTGCCAGCAGCAAGACTAGCGGGAGGGCCTGGAATGAGCAGTTCTTC. Its translation: CASSKTSGRAWNEQFF. The full variable domain, its missing parts supplied by reference TRBV7-3 and TRBJ2-1, is GAGVSQTPSNKVTEKGKYVELRCDPISGHTALYWYRQSLGQGPEFLIYFQGTGAADDSGLPNDRFFAVRPEGSVSTLKIQRTERGDSAVYLCASSKTSGRAWNEQFFGPGTRLTVL.

The rearrangement uses TRBV10-3 and TRBJ1-1, with D uncertain. V was shortened by 2 bases and J by 11 bases, with 21 bases between the two germline ends. This CDR3 comprises 15 residues. Germline-derived CDR1 and CDR2 are ENHRY and SYGVKD. The CDR3 region has the DNA TGTGCCATCAGTGAGGGAAGCGGCATTAGACGCCAGGCTTTCTTT. Protein sequence: CAISEGSGIRRQAFF.

The chain uses TRBV5-6 and TRBJ2-7; 7 nucleotides agree with TRBD2. CDR3 size: 15 residues. V was pared by 3 bases and J by 0 bases, with 6 bases of the junction left unmatched. Germline V gene lookup returns CDR1 SGHDT and CDR2 YYEEEE. CDR3 nucleotide sequence: TGTGCCAGCAGCTCCGGGAGGAGGAGCTCCTACGAGCAGTACTTC. Translation: CASSSGRRSSYEQYF.

The chain combines TRBV6-1 with TRBJ1-2; 8 nucleotides agree with TRBD1. The V gene end was trimmed by 1 base and the J gene end by 4 bases; junction bases not matched to a gene: 8. CDR1 is MNHNS and CDR2 is SASEGT in the germline V gene. This CDR3 contains 16 residues. Here the CDR3 DNA reads TGTGCCAGCAGTGAAGACGGGACAGGAATCTTCTATGGCTACACCTTC. Amino acids: CASSEDGTGIFYGYTF.

This chain joins TRBV5-1 and TRBJ2-7, with D possibly TRBD1 on 5 matching bases. Germline V gene lookup returns CDR1 SGHRS and CDR2 YFSETQ. There are 14 residues in the CDR3. V lost 2 bases and J 3 bases, leaving 12 bases between the germline ends. The CDR3 loop is CASSFVDSSYEQYF. CDR3 DNA sequence: TGCGCCAGCAGCTTCGTCGACAGCAGCTACGAGCAGTACTTC.

The V gene is TRBV9, the J gene TRBJ2-7; 8 positions match TRBD2. The CDR3 contains 15 residues. Germline V gene lookup returns CDR1 SGDLS and CDR2 YYNGEE. V lost 0 bases, J lost 2 bases, and 4 bases stayed unmatched. The CDR3 bases are TGTGCCAGCAGCGTAGGCGGGAGGAATACCTACGAGCAGTACTTC. It encodes CASSVGGRNTYEQYF.

The chain has TRBV28 and TRBJ1-6; D is unclear. Trimming pared 6 bases from V and 7 bases from J, leaving 25 bases between. CDR1 MDHEN and CDR2 SYDVKM come from the germline V gene. CDR3 length equals 18 residues. The CDR3 DNA follows: TGTGCCAGCAGCCGCAGGCCCCCCGTTAGGCTAGCGAATTCACCCCTCCACTTT. Encoded protein: CASSRRPPVRLANSPLHF.

V and J are TRBV11-2 and TRBJ1-2, with TRBD1 identical over 10 bases. This CDR3 contains 14 residues. Trimming took 4 bases from V and 6 from J; bases not matched to a gene: 5. Germline V gene lookup returns CDR1 SGHAT and CDR2 FQNNGV. The CDR3 DNA reads TGTGCCAGCAGCTATACCGGGACAGGGGATGGCTACACCTTC. Amino acids: CASSYTGTGDGYTF.

The chain couples TRBV5-1 to TRBJ2-5; 11 bases fit TRBD2. The CDR3 sequence is 17 residues long. The junction had 8 bases not matched to a gene; V was cut back by 0 bases and J by 4 bases. The germline V gene has CDR1 SGHRS and CDR2 YFSETQ. The CDR3 spells CASSLVSSGRISETQYF. In DNA form, the CDR3 reads TGCGCCAGCAGCTTGGTGTCTAGCGGGAGGATTTCAGAGACCCAGTACTTC.

V usage is TRBV10-3 and J usage is TRBJ2-7; 8 bases agree with TRBD1. The V gene's germline CDR1 is ENHRY and CDR2 SYGVKD. The CDR3 contains 13 residues. J lost 3 bases, V lost 10 bases, and 8 bases had no gene match. CDR3 sequence (DNA): TGTGCCAGCGCCACGGGACAGGTCTACGAGCAGTACTTC. Translation: CASATGQVYEQYF.

This clone was observed once. J is TRBJ1-3 and V is TRBV5-1, with 10 bases aligning to TRBD1. The CDR3 consists of 18 residues. Trimming took 3 bases from V and 0 from J; bases not matched to a gene: 9. The germline CDR1 and CDR2 sequences are SGHRS and YFSETQ. The CDR3: CASSSTGTGVLSGNTIYF. CDR3 nucleotide sequence: TGCGCCAGCAGCTCCACCGGGACAGGGGTCCTCTCTGGAAACACCATATATTTT.

The genes are TRBV23-1 and TRBJ1-1, with 9 bases identical to TRBD1. TRBV23-1 is marked as an open reading frame, function uncertain. This CDR3 contains 14 residues. V lost 9 bases, J lost 0 bases, and 5 bases stayed unmatched. This CDR3 is CARVGDRVNTEAFF. The CDR3 DNA reads as TGCGCCAGGGTTGGGGACAGGGTGAACACTGAAGCTTTCTTT.

The chain is built from TRBV27 and TRBJ2-5; a possible D gene is TRBD2 (6 bases). The CDR3 has 13 amino acids. V was trimmed by 6 bases and J by 6 bases, leaving 14 bases between them. Germline V gene lookup returns CDR1 MNHEY and CDR2 SMNVEV (reference sequence). In DNA form, the CDR3 reads TGTGCCAGCAGCCCTGGAGGGCCTAAGACCCAGTACTTC. The encoded protein is CASSPGGPKTQYF.

The chain employs TRBV3-1 (or the pseudogene TRBV3-2) and TRBJ2-3, with D possibly being TRBD2 (5 bases). Germline-derived CDR1 and CDR2 are LGHDT and YNNKEL (reference sequence). This CDR3 region has 15 residues. V shed 4 bases and J shed 2 bases, with 13 bases lying between them. The CDR3 coding sequence is TGTGCCAGCAGCCCCACCAGCGGACCCACAGATACGCAGTATTTT. Protein product: CASSPTSGPTDTQYF.

V gene TRBV7-6 combines with J gene TRBJ2-5; 8 nucleotides agree with TRBD1. CDR1 and CDR2 (germline): SGHVS, FNYEAQ. Germline trimming cut 1 base from V and 5 bases from J; bases unmatched to any gene: 9. The CDR3 extends over 16 amino acids. This CDR3 reads CASSLDQTGEGETQYF. CDR3 DNA: TGTGCCAGCAGCTTAGACCAGACAGGGGAAGGGGAGACCCAGTACTTC.